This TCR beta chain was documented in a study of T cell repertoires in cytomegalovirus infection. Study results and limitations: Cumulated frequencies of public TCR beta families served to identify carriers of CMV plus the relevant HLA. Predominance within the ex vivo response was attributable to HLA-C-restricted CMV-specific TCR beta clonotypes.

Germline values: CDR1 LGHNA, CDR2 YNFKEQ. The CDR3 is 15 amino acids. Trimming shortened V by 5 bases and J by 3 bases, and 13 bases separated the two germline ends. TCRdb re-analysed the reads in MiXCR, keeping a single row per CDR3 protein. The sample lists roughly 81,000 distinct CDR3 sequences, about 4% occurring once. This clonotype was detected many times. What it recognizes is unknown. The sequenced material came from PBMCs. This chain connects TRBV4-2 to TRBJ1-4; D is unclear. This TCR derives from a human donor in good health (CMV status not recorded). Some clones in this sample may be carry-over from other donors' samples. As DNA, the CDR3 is TGTGCCAGCAGCGAGGAGGCTGTAGCTAATGAAAAACTGTTTTTT. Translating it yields CASSEEAVANEKLFF.